A selection of T cell receptor beta chains follows, all from one sample in a study of cytomegalovirus exposure and HLA in healthy donors. The repertoire was sequenced with immunoSEQ multiplex PCR; TCRdb's copy has only in-frame clones and lacks some. The data show under 150,000 clones, approximately 70% seen once. Material: PBMCs. These receptors all come from a woman aged 55-69 years in good health and CMV-seropositive. The CDR3 runs from the conserved cysteine through the conserved F or W. Each record gives: clone size, CDR3 length, J gene, V gene, D gene, CDR3 DNA, CDR3 protein. The D gene is left open where the match is weak. For some rows the clone size is stated as once, few or many, or as a class when expanded; others skip it.

-,14,TRBJ1-5,TRBV27,-,TGTGCCAGCAGATTGTCCTTAGCGGTCAAGCCCCAGCATTTT,CASRLSLAVKPQHF
-,14,TRBJ2-5,TRBV5-1,-,TGCGCCAGCAGCTTGGCCCGGCGGGGAGAGACCCAGTACTTC,CASSLARRGETQYF
-,14,TRBJ1-1,TRBV2,-,TGTGCCAGCAGGCGACTAGGGCCGGGTACTGAAGCTTTCTTT,CASRRLGPGTEAFF
once,16,TRBJ1-2,TRBV6-1,TRBD1,TGTGCCAGCAGTGGGCTCCCGGGGGCAGGGGGCTATGGCTACACCTTC,CASSGLPGAGGYGYTF
-,16,TRBJ2-5,TRBV15,TRBD2,TGTGCCACCAGCAGAGAACCGGCTAGCGGGGGAAAGACCCAGTACTTC,CATSREPASGGKTQYF
-,15,TRBJ1-6,TRBV6-5,-,TGTGCCAGCAGCCAGGGAAATACATATAATTCACCCCTCCACTTT,CASSQGNTYNSPLHF
-,17,TRBJ2-1,TRBV5-4,TRBD2,TGTGCCAGCGGATTACGACTAGCGGGGGGCCCCTACAATGAGCAGTTCTTC,CASGLRLAGGPYNEQFF
-,13,TRBJ1-6,TRBV6-1,-,TGTGCCAGCAGTCCTACAGAGTATTCACCCCTCCACTTT,CASSPTEYSPLHF
-,16,TRBJ1-2,TRBV6-6,-,TGTGCCAGCAGTTCGTCGGGGGAGGGATTAAACTATGGCTACACCTTC,CASSSSGEGLNYGYTF
once,16,TRBJ1-4,TRBV6-6,TRBD1,TGTGCCAGCAGTGTGACCGGGACAGGGCTGAATGAAAAACTGTTTTTT,CASSVTGTGLNEKLFF
-,14,TRBJ2-7,TRBV11-2,-,TGTGCCAGCAAACCCTGGGGACTGGAAAACGAGCAGTACTTC,CASKPWGLENEQYF
-,15,TRBJ2-2,TRBV6-6,TRBD1,TGTGCCAGCAGTACGACAGGGGGCCGCGCCGGGGAGCTGTTTTTT,CASSTTGGRAGELFF
-,13,TRBJ2-5,TRBV6-4,TRBD1,TGTGCCAGCAGTCCGGGACAGCAAGAGACCCAGTACTTC,CASSPGQQETQYF
-,16,TRBJ2-7,TRBV5-4,-,TGTGCCAGCAGCCGAGTACTGGGCGGGGACCCCTACGAGCAGTACTTC,CASSRVLGGDPYEQYF
-,14,TRBJ2-5,TRBV18,-,TGTGCCAGCTCCCCCCCGGAGGAACGGGAGACCCAGTACTTC,CASSPPEERETQYF